A selection of T cell receptor beta chains follows, all from one sample in a study of blood T cells in healthy people across ages. TCRdb recomputed calls from the 5' RACE reads with MiXCR, one row per CDR3 protein. The table records 1.5 million to 2 million distinct CDR3 sequences, about 49% of them present only once. Sequencing used blood. These receptors came from a middle-aged woman in good health. Both conserved end residues are part of each CDR3. A D gene is named only where the DNA matches it firmly. Some rows mark clone size as missing; the rest say once, few, many or name a class of expanded clone.

j_gene: TRBJ2-5; abundance: .; d_gene: .; v_gene: TRBV9; CDR3aa: CASSVYAGQETQYF; CDR3nt: TGTGCCAGCAGCGTATATGCGGGGCAAGAGACCCAGTACTTC
j_gene: TRBJ1-2; abundance: .; d_gene: TRBD1; v_gene: TRBV29-1; CDR3aa: CSVEQGAGYGYTF; CDR3nt: TGCAGCGTGGAACAGGGGGCGGGGTATGGCTACACCTTC
j_gene: TRBJ2-5; abundance: .; d_gene: .; v_gene: TRBV5-1; CDR3aa: CASSWGSGGETQYF; CDR3nt: TGCGCCAGCAGCTGGGGGTCCGGTGGAGAGACCCAGTACTTC
j_gene: TRBJ1-2; abundance: few; d_gene: .; v_gene: TRBV4-2; CDR3aa: CASSTDILSDDRYGYTF; CDR3nt: TGTGCCAGCAGCACGGACATTCTCTCCGACGACCGATATGGCTACACCTTC
j_gene: TRBJ1-2; abundance: .; d_gene: TRBD1; v_gene: TRBV27; CDR3aa: CARLDRGNGYTF; CDR3nt: TGTGCCAGGCTGGACAGGGGTAATGGCTACACCTTC
j_gene: TRBJ2-5; abundance: many; d_gene: .; v_gene: TRBV18; CDR3aa: CASSPTQETQYF; CDR3nt: TGCGCCAGCAGCCCGACTCAAGAGACCCAGTACTTC
j_gene: TRBJ1-2; abundance: few; d_gene: .; v_gene: TRBV6-6; CDR3aa: CASSSGRAYGYTF; CDR3nt: TGTGCCAGCAGTTCTGGACGGGCCTATGGCTACACCTTC
j_gene: TRBJ2-1; abundance: .; d_gene: TRBD2; v_gene: TRBV12-3/TRBV12-4; CDR3aa: CASRNLIAGGWNEQFF; CDR3nt: TGTGCCAGCAGGAATTTAATAGCGGGGGGGTGGAATGAGCAGTTCTTC
j_gene: TRBJ1-4; abundance: .; d_gene: TRBD1; v_gene: TRBV6-5; CDR3aa: CASSYSRDRGANEKLFF; CDR3nt: TGTGCCAGCAGTTACTCGAGGGACAGGGGTGCTAATGAAAAACTGTTTTTT
j_gene: TRBJ2-1; abundance: once; d_gene: .; v_gene: TRBV6-1; CDR3aa: CASRTTADNEQFF; CDR3nt: TGTGCCAGCAGGACGACAGCAGACAATGAGCAGTTCTTC
j_gene: TRBJ2-7; abundance: few; d_gene: .; v_gene: TRBV6-8; CDR3aa: CASSYSRSRDYEQYF; CDR3nt: TGTGCCAGCAGTTACTCGAGATCTAGGGACTACGAGCAGTACTTC
j_gene: TRBJ2-1; abundance: many; d_gene: .; v_gene: TRBV29-1; CDR3aa: CSARLAGGNNEQFF; CDR3nt: TGCAGCGCAAGGTTGGCAGGGGGGAACAATGAGCAGTTCTTC
j_gene: TRBJ2-1; abundance: .; d_gene: TRBD1; v_gene: TRBV5-1; CDR3aa: CASSLTGTGGVNEQFF; CDR3nt: TGCGCCAGCAGCCTGACGGGGACAGGGGGTGTAAATGAGCAGTTCTTC
j_gene: TRBJ2-4; abundance: few; d_gene: TRBD1; v_gene: TRBV18; CDR3aa: CASSTTGGEVAKNIQYF; CDR3nt: TGTGCCAGCTCAACGACAGGGGGCGAGGTAGCCAAAAACATTCAGTACTTC
j_gene: TRBJ2-7; abundance: few; d_gene: .; v_gene: TRBV6-2/TRBV6-3; CDR3aa: CASQDRGEQYF; CDR3nt: TGTGCCTCTCAGGACCGAGGCGAGCAGTACTTC
j_gene: TRBJ2-5; abundance: .; d_gene: .; v_gene: TRBV7-2; CDR3aa: CASSLNTGRGTQYF; CDR3nt: TGTGCCAGCAGCTTAAATACAGGCCGGGGGACCCAGTACTTC
j_gene: TRBJ2-5; abundance: .; d_gene: TRBD2; v_gene: TRBV20-1; CDR3aa: CSAIRGGETQYF; CDR3nt: TGCAGTGCTATACGGGGGGGAGAGACCCAGTACTTC
j_gene: TRBJ2-7; abundance: few; d_gene: .; v_gene: TRBV11-2; CDR3aa: CASSPKVGPISYEQYF; CDR3nt: TGTGCCAGCAGCCCCAAGGTGGGCCCTATCTCCTACGAGCAGTACTTC
j_gene: TRBJ2-7; abundance: .; d_gene: TRBD1; v_gene: TRBV6-2/TRBV6-3; CDR3aa: CASSSYGTGNHEQYF; CDR3nt: TGTGCCAGCAGTTCGTACGGGACAGGGAATCACGAGCAGTACTTC
j_gene: TRBJ2-7; abundance: .; d_gene: TRBD1; v_gene: TRBV20-1; CDR3aa: CSARSGQGRHYEQYF; CDR3nt: TGCAGTGCTAGATCCGGACAGGGCAGACACTACGAGCAGTACTTC
j_gene: TRBJ2-1; abundance: few; d_gene: .; v_gene: TRBV28; CDR3aa: CATRGAGSSYNEQFF; CDR3nt: TGTGCCACCCGAGGGGCGGGGAGCTCCTACAATGAGCAGTTCTTC
j_gene: TRBJ2-3; abundance: few; d_gene: .; v_gene: TRBV7-2; CDR3aa: CASSEAGGTQYF; CDR3nt: TGTGCCAGCAGCGAGGCCGGGGGTACGCAGTATTTT
j_gene: TRBJ1-4; abundance: .; d_gene: .; v_gene: TRBV7-9; CDR3aa: CASSSTGETEKLFF; CDR3nt: TGTGCCAGCAGCTCCACCGGAGAGACTGAAAAACTGTTTTTT
j_gene: TRBJ1-2; abundance: once; d_gene: .; v_gene: TRBV29-1; CDR3aa: CSVGGGGRDGYTF; CDR3nt: TGCAGCGTTGGAGGGGGGGGTCGCGATGGCTACACCTTC
j_gene: TRBJ2-7; abundance: .; d_gene: .; v_gene: TRBV12-3/TRBV12-4; CDR3aa: CVSSPGPGLYEQYF; CDR3nt: TGTGTCAGCAGTCCGGGACCAGGTTTGTACGAGCAGTACTTC
j_gene: TRBJ1-2; abundance: .; d_gene: .; v_gene: TRBV7-2; CDR3aa: CASSLVVRQQRGYTF; CDR3nt: TGTGCCAGCAGCTTAGTGGTACGGCAGCAACGCGGCTACACCTTC
j_gene: TRBJ2-7; abundance: few; d_gene: TRBD1; v_gene: TRBV6-5; CDR3aa: CASHGAGTGHYEQYF; CDR3nt: TGTGCCAGCCATGGGGCCGGGACAGGCCACTACGAGCAGTACTTC
j_gene: TRBJ2-1; abundance: .; d_gene: TRBD2; v_gene: TRBV20-1; CDR3aa: CSARDPVGTSLIYNEQFF; CDR3nt: TGCAGTGCTAGAGATCCCGTCGGGACTAGCCTGATCTACAATGAGCAGTTCTTC
j_gene: TRBJ2-5; abundance: few; d_gene: .; v_gene: TRBV28; CDR3aa: CAGSERETQYF; CDR3nt: TGTGCCGGCTCTGAGCGGGAGACCCAGTACTTC
j_gene: TRBJ1-5; abundance: .; d_gene: .; v_gene: TRBV7-2; CDR3aa: CASSLTAGGANQPQHF; CDR3nt: TGTGCCAGCAGCTTAACAGCTGGGGGGGCGAATCAGCCCCAGCATTTT
j_gene: TRBJ2-7; abundance: .; d_gene: TRBD2; v_gene: TRBV7-2; CDR3aa: CASSPSSGSPYEQYF; CDR3nt: TGTGCCAGCAGCCCTTCTAGCGGGAGCCCCTACGAGCAGTACTTC